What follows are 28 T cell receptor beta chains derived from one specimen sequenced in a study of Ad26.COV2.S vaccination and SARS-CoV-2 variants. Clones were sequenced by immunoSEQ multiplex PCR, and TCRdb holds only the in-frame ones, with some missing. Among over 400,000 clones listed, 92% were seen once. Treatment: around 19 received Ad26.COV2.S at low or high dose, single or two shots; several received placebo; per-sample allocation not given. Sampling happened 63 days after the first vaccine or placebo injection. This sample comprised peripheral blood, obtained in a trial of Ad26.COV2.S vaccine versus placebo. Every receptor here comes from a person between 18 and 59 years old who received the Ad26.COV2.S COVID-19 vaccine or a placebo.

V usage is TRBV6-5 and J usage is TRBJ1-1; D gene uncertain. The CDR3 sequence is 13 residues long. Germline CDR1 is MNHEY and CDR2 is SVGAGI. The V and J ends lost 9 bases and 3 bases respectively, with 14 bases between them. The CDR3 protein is CASQTLGYTEAFF. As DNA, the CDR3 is TGTGCCAGTCAAACTCTCGGGTACACTGAAGCTTTCTTT.

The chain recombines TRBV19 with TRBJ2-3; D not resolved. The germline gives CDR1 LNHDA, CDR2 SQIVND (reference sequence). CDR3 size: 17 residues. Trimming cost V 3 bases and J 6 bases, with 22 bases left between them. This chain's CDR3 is CASSIGTVTIIRDTQYF. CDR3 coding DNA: TGTGCCAGTAGTATCGGTACGGTAACTATCATCAGGGATACGCAGTATTTT.

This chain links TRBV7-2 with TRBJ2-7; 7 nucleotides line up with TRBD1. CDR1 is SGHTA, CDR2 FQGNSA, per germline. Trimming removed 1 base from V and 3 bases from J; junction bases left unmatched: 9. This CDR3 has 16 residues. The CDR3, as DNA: TGTGCCAGCAGCTTAGATGGCAGGGGGACAATCTACGAGCAGTACTTC. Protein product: CASSLDGRGTIYEQYF.

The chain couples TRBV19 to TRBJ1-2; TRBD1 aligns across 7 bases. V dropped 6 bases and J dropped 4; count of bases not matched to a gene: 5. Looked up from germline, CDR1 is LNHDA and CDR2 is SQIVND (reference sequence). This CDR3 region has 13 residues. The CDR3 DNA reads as TGTGCCAGTAGGCCGGGACAGTCCTATGGCTACACCTTC. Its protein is CASRPGQSYGYTF.

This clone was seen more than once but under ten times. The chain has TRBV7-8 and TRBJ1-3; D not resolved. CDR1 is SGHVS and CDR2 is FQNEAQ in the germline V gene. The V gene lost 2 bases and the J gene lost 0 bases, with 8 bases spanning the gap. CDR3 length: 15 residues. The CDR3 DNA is TGTGCCAGCAGCTTATACGGGGACTCTGGAAACACCATATATTTT. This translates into CASSLYGDSGNTIYF.

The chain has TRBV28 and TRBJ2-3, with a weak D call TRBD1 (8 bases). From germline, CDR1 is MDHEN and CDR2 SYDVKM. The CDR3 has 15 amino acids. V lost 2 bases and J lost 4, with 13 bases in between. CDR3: CASSLTQGGADTQYF. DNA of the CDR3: TGTGCCAGCAGTTTAACACAGGGGGGGGCAGATACGCAGTATTTT. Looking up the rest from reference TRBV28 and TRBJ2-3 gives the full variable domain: DVKVTQSSRYLVKRTGEKVFLECVQDMDHENMFWYRQDPGLGLRLIYFSYDVKMKEKGDIPEGYSVSREKKERFSLILESASTNQTSMYLCASSLTQGGADTQYFGPGTRLTVL.

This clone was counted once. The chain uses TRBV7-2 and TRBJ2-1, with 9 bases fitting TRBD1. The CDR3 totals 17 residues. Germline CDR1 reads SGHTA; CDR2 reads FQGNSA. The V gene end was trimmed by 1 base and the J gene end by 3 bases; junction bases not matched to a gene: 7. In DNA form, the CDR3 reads TGTGCCAGCAGCTTAGTCCCCCGGGACAGGGTCTACAATGAGCAGTTCTTC. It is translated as CASSLVPRDRVYNEQFF.

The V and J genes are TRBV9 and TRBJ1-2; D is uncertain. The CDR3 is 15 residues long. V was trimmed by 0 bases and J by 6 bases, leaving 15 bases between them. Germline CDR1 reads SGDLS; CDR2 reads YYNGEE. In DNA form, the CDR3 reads TGTGCCAGCAGCGTAGGGACCGGAGGTTCGCATGGCTACACCTTC. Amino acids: CASSVGTGGSHGYTF.

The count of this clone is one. The CDR3: CASSLGVLAGGPADTQYF. CDR3 nucleotide sequence: TGTGCCAGCAGCTTAGGAGTGCTAGCGGGGGGGCCCGCAGATACGCAGTATTTT. The chain carries TRBV7-2 and TRBJ2-3; TRBD2 matches 12 bases. This CDR3 region has 18 residues. Germline loops: CDR1 SGHTA, CDR2 FQGNSA. V gave up 1 base and J gave up 4 bases; unmatched junction bases: 9. The complete variable domain, with remaining parts taken from reference TRBV7-2 and TRBJ2-3, reads GAGVSQSPSNKVTEKGKDVELRCDPISGHTALYWYRQSLGQGLEFLIYFQGNSAPDKSGLPSDRFSAERTGGSVSTLTIQRTQQEDSAVYLCASSLGVLAGGPADTQYFGPGTRLTVL.

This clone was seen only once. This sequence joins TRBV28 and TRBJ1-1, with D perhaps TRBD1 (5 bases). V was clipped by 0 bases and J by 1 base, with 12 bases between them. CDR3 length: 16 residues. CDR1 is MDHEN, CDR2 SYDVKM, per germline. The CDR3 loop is CASSLWGPGGNTEAFF. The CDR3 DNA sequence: TGTGCCAGCAGTTTATGGGGTCCGGGGGGGAACACTGAAGCTTTCTTT.

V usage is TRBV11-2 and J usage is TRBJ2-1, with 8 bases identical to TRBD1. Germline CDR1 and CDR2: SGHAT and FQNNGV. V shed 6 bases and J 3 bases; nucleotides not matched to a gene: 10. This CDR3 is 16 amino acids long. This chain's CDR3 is CASRRFRDRLYNEQFF. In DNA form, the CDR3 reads TGTGCCAGCAGAAGATTCCGGGACAGGCTCTACAATGAGCAGTTCTTC. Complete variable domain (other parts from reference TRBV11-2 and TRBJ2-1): EAGVAQSPRYKIIEKRQSVAFWCNPISGHATLYWYQQILGQGPKLLIQFQNNGVVDDSQLPKDRFSAERLKGVDSTLKIQPAKLEDSAVYLCASRRFRDRLYNEQFFGPGTRLTVL.

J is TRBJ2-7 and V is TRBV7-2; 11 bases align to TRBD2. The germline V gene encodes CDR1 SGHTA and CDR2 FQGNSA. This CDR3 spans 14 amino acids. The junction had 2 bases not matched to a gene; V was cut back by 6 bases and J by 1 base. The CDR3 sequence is CASRGTSGSYEQYF. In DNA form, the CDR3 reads TGTGCCAGCAGGGGGACTAGCGGTTCCTACGAGCAGTACTTC.

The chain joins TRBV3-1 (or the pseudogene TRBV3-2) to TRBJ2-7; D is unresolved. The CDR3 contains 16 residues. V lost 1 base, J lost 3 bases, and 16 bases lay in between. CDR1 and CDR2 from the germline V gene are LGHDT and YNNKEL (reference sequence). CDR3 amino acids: CASSQGSFRVGYEQYF. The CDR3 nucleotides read TGTGCCAGCAGCCAAGGTTCTTTTAGGGTGGGCTACGAGCAGTACTTC.

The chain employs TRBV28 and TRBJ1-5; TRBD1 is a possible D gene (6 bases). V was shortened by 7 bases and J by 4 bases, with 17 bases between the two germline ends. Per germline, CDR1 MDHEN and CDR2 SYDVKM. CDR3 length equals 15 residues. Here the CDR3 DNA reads TGTGCCAGCACCGGGGGGGCGCAAGGAAATCAGCCCCAGCATTTT. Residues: CASTGGAQGNQPQHF.

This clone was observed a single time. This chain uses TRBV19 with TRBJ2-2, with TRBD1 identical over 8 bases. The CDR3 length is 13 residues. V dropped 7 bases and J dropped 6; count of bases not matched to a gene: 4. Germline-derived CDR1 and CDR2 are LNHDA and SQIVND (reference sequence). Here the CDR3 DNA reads TGTGCCAGTAATGACAGGGGAGCCGGGGAGCTGTTTTTT. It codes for CASNDRGAGELFF.

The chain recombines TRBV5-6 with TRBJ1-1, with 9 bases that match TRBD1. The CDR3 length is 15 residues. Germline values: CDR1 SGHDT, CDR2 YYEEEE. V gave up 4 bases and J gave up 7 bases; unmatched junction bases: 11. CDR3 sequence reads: CASSPKWTGAVEAFF. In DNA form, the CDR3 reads TGTGCCAGCAGCCCAAAGTGGACAGGGGCGGTTGAAGCTTTCTTT.

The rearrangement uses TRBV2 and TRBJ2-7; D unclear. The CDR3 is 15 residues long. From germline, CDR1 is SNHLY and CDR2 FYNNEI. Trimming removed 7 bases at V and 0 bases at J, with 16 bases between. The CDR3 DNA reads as TGTGCCAGCATCCTCAAAGGTCGGCCCTCCTACGAGCAGTACTTC. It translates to CASILKGRPSYEQYF.

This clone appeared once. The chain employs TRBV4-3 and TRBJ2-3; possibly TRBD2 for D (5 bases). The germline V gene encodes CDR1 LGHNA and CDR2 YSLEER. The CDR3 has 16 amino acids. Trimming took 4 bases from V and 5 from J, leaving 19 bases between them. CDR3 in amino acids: CASSLNPRGVLDTQYF. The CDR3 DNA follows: TGCGCCAGCAGCCTAAACCCCCGGGGTGTATTAGATACGCAGTATTTT.

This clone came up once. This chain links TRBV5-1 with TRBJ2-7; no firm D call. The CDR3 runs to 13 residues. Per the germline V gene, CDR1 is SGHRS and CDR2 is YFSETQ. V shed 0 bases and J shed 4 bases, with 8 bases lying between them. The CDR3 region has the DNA TGCGCCAGCAGCTTGGCTGGTACGTACGAGCAGTACTTC. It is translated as CASSLAGTYEQYF.

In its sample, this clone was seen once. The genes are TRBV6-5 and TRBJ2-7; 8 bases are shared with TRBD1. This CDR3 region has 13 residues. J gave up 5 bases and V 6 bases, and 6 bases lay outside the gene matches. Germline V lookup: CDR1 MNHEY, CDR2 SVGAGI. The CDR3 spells CASRPQGADEQYF. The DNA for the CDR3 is TGTGCCAGCAGACCCCAGGGGGCCGACGAGCAGTACTTC.

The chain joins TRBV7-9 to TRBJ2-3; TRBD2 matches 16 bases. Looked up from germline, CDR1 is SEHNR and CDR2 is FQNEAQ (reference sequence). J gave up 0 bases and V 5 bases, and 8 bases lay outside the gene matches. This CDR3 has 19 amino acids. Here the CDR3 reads CASSAPGLAGGYSTDTQYF. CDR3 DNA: TGTGCCAGCAGCGCACCGGGACTAGCGGGGGGGTATAGCACAGATACGCAGTATTTT.

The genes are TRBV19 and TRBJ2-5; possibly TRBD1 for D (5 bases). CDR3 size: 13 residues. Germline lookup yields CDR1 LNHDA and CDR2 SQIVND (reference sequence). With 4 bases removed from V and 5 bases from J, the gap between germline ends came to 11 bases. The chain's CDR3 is CASSSRVLETQYF. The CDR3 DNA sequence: TGTGCCAGTAGTAGCAGGGTCTTGGAGACCCAGTACTTC.

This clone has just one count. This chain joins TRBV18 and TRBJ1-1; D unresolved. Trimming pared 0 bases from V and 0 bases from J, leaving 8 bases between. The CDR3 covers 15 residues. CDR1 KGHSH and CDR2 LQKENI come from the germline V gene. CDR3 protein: CASSPPVVVNTEAFF. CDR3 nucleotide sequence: TGTGCCAGCTCACCACCGGTGGTGGTGAACACTGAAGCTTTCTTT.

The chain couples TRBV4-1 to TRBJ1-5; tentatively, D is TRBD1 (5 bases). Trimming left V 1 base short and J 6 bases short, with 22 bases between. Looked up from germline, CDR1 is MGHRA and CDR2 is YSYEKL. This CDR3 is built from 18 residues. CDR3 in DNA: TGCGCCAGCAGCCAAGCCCAGGAGGGGTTCACCACACCTCAGCCCCAGCATTTT. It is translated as CASSQAQEGFTTPQPQHF.

The CDR3 loop reads CASTSSGGDSYEQYF. CDR3 bases: TGTGCCAGCACCTCTAGCGGGGGGGACTCCTACGAGCAGTACTTC. V gene TRBV5-5 combines with J gene TRBJ2-7; 12 bases line up with TRBD2. The CDR3 covers 15 residues. CDR1 is SGHKS, CDR2 YYEKEE, per germline (reference sequence). Unmatched junction bases numbered 4, after V lost 6 bases and J lost 0 bases.

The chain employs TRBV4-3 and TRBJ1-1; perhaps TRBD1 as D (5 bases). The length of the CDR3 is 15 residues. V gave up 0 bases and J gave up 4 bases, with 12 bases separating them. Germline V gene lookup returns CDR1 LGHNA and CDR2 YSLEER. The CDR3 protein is CASSQDGAFGTEAFF. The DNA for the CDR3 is TGCGCCAGCAGCCAAGACGGGGCTTTCGGCACTGAAGCTTTCTTT.

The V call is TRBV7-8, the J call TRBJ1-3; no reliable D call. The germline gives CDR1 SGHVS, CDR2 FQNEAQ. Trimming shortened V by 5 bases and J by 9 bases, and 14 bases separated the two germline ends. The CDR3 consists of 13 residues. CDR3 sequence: CASSPPRQGTIYF. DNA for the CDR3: TGTGCCAGCAGCCCCCCGAGGCAAGGCACCATATATTTT. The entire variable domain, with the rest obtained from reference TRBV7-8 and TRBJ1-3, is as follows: GAGVSQSPRYKVAKRGQDVALRCDPISGHVSLFWYQQALGQGPEFLTYFQNEAQLDKSGLPSDRFFAERPEGSVSTLKIQRTQQEDSAVYLCASSPPRQGTIYFGEGSWLTVV.

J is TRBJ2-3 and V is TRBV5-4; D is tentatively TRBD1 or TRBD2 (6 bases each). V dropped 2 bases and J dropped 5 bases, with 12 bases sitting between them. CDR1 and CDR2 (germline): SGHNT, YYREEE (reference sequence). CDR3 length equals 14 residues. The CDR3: CASSFRGPVDTQYF. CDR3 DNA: TGTGCCAGCAGCTTCCGGGGGCCGGTAGATACGCAGTATTTT.